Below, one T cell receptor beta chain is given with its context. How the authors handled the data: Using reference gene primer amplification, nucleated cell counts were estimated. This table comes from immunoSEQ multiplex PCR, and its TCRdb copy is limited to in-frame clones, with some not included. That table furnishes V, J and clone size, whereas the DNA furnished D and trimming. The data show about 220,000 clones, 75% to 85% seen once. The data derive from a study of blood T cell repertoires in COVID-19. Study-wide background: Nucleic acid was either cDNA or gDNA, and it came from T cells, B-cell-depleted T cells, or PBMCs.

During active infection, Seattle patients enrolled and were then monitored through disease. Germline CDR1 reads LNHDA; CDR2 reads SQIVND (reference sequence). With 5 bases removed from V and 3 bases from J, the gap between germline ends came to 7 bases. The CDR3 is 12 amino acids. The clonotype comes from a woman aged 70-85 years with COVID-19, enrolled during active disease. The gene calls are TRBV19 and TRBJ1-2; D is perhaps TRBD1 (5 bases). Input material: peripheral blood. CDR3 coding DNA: TGTGCCAGTAGTGAGACAGACTATGGCTACACCTTC. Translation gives CASSETDYGYTF.